The 18 T cell receptor beta chains presented below share a single source sample, sequenced in a study of cytomegalovirus exposure and HLA in healthy donors. PCR used 60 Vbeta primers and 13 Jbeta primers. Profiling relied on immunoSEQ multiplex PCR, and the TCRdb table lists in-frame clones only, not all of them. The sample records 200,000 to 250,000 clones, around 76% being singletons. Specimen: PBMCs. The origin of the receptors is a man aged 18-30 years in good health and CMV-seronegative.

This chain connects TRBV5-4 to TRBJ2-1; 12 bases are a match to TRBD2. The CDR3 runs 16 residues. The trim removed 4 bases at V and 4 bases at J, leaving 6 bases unmatched. In germline, CDR1 is SGHNT, CDR2 YYREEE (reference sequence). CDR3 amino acids: CASSPGGTSGYNEQFF. DNA of the CDR3: TGTGCCAGCAGCCCGGGGGGGACTAGCGGGTACAATGAGCAGTTCTTC.

The rearrangement uses TRBV7-9 and TRBJ2-2; D is undetermined. CDR1 SEHNR and CDR2 FQNEAQ come from the germline V gene (reference sequence). The CDR3 consists of 17 residues. With 3 bases removed from V and 4 bases from J, the gap between germline ends came to 18 bases. CDR3 nucleotides: TGTGCCAGCAGCTTTCGATCGCGAATCGGTCGCACCGGGGAGCTGTTTTTT. It yields the protein CASSFRSRIGRTGELFF.

This chain connects TRBV9 to TRBJ2-3, with D tentatively TRBD2 (6 bases). The CDR3 runs 14 residues. CDR1 is SGDLS, CDR2 YYNGEE, per germline. Between the trimmed V and J ends, which lost 3 bases and 2 bases, there was a span of 10 bases. CDR3 bases: TGTGCCAGCAGCGGGCGGGACGCCACAGATACGCAGTATTTT. Translation gives CASSGRDATDTQYF.

The chain links TRBV27 to TRBJ1-2; 9 nucleotides match TRBD1. Germline CDR1 reads MNHEY; CDR2 reads SMNVEV (reference sequence). This CDR3 has 15 residues. The trim removed 5 bases at V and 5 bases at J, leaving 9 bases unmatched. The CDR3 spells CASSPRTGDRYGYTF. In DNA form, the CDR3 reads TGTGCCAGCAGTCCGAGGACAGGGGATAGGTATGGCTACACCTTC.

The genes are TRBV5-1 and TRBJ2-3; D gene ambiguous. Germline CDR1 reads SGHRS; CDR2 reads YFSETQ. The CDR3 loop spans 16 amino acids. Trimming removed 7 bases at V and 6 bases at J, with 24 bases between. The CDR3 sequence is CASSPLGSVSYDTQYF. The CDR3 DNA reads as TGCGCCAGCTCCCCCCTGGGCTCCGTTTCGTATGATACGCAGTATTTT.

This clone showed up just a few times. This sequence joins TRBV18 and TRBJ2-7; 8 nucleotides line up with TRBD2. V shed 4 bases and J 6 bases; nucleotides not matched to a gene: 8. The CDR3 consists of 14 residues. Germline lookup yields CDR1 KGHSH and CDR2 LQKENI. The CDR3 reads CASSLEFGTSEQYF. In nucleotides, the CDR3 is TGTGCCAGCTCACTAGAATTCGGGACTAGCGAGCAGTACTTC.

V is TRBV6-1 and J is TRBJ2-7; 7 bases match TRBD1. Trimming took 5 bases from V and 0 from J; bases not matched to a gene: 4. The length of the CDR3 is 14 residues. Looked up from germline, CDR1 is MNHNS and CDR2 is SASEGT. CDR3 loop: CASSRGTDSYEQYF. The CDR3 nucleotides are TGTGCCAGCAGTAGAGGGACAGACTCCTACGAGCAGTACTTC.

V and J are TRBV5-1 and TRBJ1-1, with 8 bases fitting TRBD1. The CDR3 contains 12 residues. CDR1 is SGHRS and CDR2 is YFSETQ in the germline V gene. Unmatched junction bases numbered 3, after V lost 0 bases and J lost 11 bases. CDR3 coding DNA: TGCGCCAGCAGCTTGGAGGGACAGGTGGCTTTCTTT. Translation: CASSLEGQVAFF.

The rearrangement links TRBV5-1 to TRBJ2-1; 7 bases match TRBD2. Trimming cost V 4 bases and J 2 bases; bases outside gene matches: 6. The germline V gene has CDR1 SGHRS and CDR2 YFSETQ. This CDR3 region has 15 residues. Here the CDR3 DNA reads TGCGCCAGCAGCGGGGAGGGCGGGACCTACAATGAGCAGTTCTTC. This encodes CASSGEGGTYNEQFF.

This chain connects TRBV7-9 to TRBJ2-6; possible D gene TRBD2, 5 bases. Germline V lookup: CDR1 SEHNR, CDR2 FQNEAQ (reference sequence). V gave up 5 bases and J gave up 2 bases, with 10 bases separating them. There are 15 residues in the CDR3. The CDR3 DNA is TGTGCCAGCAGCCCAATGCGGGCTGGGGCCAACGTCCTGACTTTC. It translates to CASSPMRAGANVLTF.

This clone was found a few times. This chain links TRBV7-3 with TRBJ2-2; 9 bases agree with TRBD2. Unmatched junction bases numbered 11, after V lost 5 bases and J lost 7 bases. The germline V gene has CDR1 SGHTA and CDR2 FQGTGA. The CDR3 runs to 16 residues. The CDR3 DNA sequence: TGTGCCAGCAGCCTTCAACTAGCGGGTTCCGGCGGGGAGCTGTTTTTT. Protein sequence: CASSLQLAGSGGELFF.

The CDR3 is CASSFTISEGNEQFF. DNA for the CDR3: TGTGCCAGTAGTTTCACCATTAGCGAGGGCAATGAGCAGTTCTTC. The chain has TRBV19 and TRBJ2-1, with D perhaps matching TRBD2 (5 bases). Trimming stripped 5 bases from V and 6 bases from J, with 17 bases between. CDR3 length: 15 residues. In germline, CDR1 is LNHDA, CDR2 SQIVND (reference sequence).

The genes are TRBV6-4 and TRBJ1-2; D ambiguous. CDR3 length equals 13 residues. Germline CDR1 and CDR2: MRHNA and SNTAGT. The V end lost 10 bases, the J end lost 1 base, and 13 bases lay between the germline ends. The CDR3 nucleotides are TGTGCCACGTACGATGCGGTTAACTATGGCTACACCTTC. It specifies CATYDAVNYGYTF.

The chain is built from TRBV5-1 and TRBJ2-2; the match to TRBD1 covers 8 bases. CDR1 and CDR2 from the germline V gene are SGHRS and YFSETQ. The trim removed 3 bases at V and 6 bases at J, leaving 10 bases unmatched. The CDR3 covers 16 residues. The CDR3 here is CASSSNDRGGPGELFF. The CDR3 DNA sequence: TGCGCCAGCAGCTCTAACGACAGGGGAGGTCCCGGGGAGCTGTTTTTT. The entire variable domain, with the rest obtained from reference TRBV5-1 and TRBJ2-2, is as follows: KAGVTQTPRYLIKTRGQQVTLSCSPISGHRSVSWYQQTPGQGLQFLFEYFSETQRNKGNFPGRFSGRQFSNSRSEMNVSTLELGDSALYLCASSSNDRGGPGELFFGEGSRLTVL.

The chain recombines TRBV6-6 with TRBJ2-7; 9 nucleotides align to TRBD1. Looked up from germline, CDR1 is MNHNY and CDR2 is SVGAGI (reference sequence). V dropped 0 bases and J dropped 4; count of bases not matched to a gene: 4. The CDR3 has 15 amino acids. The CDR3 loop reads CASSYSGTGKYEQYF. The CDR3 DNA is TGTGCCAGCAGTTACTCGGGGACAGGGAAATACGAGCAGTACTTC.

V gene TRBV10-3 combines with J gene TRBJ2-7; 12 nucleotides align to TRBD1. The V and J ends lost 4 bases and 3 bases, in that order; junction bases with no gene match: 4. Germline lookup yields CDR1 ENHRY and CDR2 SYGVKD. The CDR3 sequence is 15 residues long. The CDR3 loop reads CAISGGQGADYEQYF. CDR3 nucleotide sequence: TGTGCCATCAGTGGGGGACAGGGGGCGGACTACGAGCAGTACTTC.

This clone appeared a few times. The genes are TRBV10-2 and TRBJ2-3; the D gene is possibly TRBD2 (5 bases). Between the trimmed V and J ends, which lost 2 bases and 2 bases, there was a span of 8 bases. Germline loops: CDR1 WSHSY, CDR2 SAAADI. This CDR3 is 14 amino acids long. CDR3 sequence (DNA): TGCGCCAGCAGTGAGGAGGGATTCACAGATACGCAGTATTTT. It yields the protein CASSEEGFTDTQYF.

The chain joins TRBV5-6 to TRBJ2-1, with 7 nucleotides matching TRBD1. Germline-derived CDR1 and CDR2 are SGHDT and YYEEEE. This CDR3 has 14 residues. The junction had 6 bases not matched to a gene; V was cut back by 7 bases and J by 2 bases. The CDR3, as DNA: TGTGCCAGCTTTACCGGGACAGCCTACAATGAGCAGTTCTTC. Its protein is CASFTGTAYNEQFF.